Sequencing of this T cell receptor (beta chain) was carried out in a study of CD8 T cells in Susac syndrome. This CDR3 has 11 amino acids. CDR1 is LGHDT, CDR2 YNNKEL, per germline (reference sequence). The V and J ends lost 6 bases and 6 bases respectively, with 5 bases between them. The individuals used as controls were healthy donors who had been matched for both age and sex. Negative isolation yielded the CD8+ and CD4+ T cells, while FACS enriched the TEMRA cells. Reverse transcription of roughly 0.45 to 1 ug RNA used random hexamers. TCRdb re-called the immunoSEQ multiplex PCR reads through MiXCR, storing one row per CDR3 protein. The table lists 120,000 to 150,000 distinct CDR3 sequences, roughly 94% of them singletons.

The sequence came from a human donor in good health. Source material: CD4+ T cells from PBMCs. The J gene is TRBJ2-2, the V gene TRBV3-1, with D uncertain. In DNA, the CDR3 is TGTGCCAGCAGAGGACCCGGGGAGCTGTTTTTT. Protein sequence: CASRGPGELFF.